The rows below give T cell receptor beta chains drawn from one sample of a study of T cell repertoires in cytomegalovirus infection. MiXCR, applied by TCRdb to the reads, yields one record per CDR3 protein. The sample lists around 750,000 distinct CDR3 sequences, less than 35% occurring once. These receptors are not linked to any known antigen. The material sequenced was cultured CD8+ T cells from PBMCs, taken from culture after CMV antigen stimulation. All receptors come from a human donor in good health (CMV status not recorded). Some clones in this sample may be carry-over from other donors' samples. The CDR3 runs from the conserved cysteine through the conserved F or W.

v_gene,j_gene,CDR3aa
TRBV19,TRBJ2-1,CASSIRGGSYNEQFF
TRBV24-1,TRBJ2-1,CATSGQGESSYNEQFF
TRBV4-1,TRBJ2-1,CASRKTGTQFF
TRBV12-3/TRBV12-4,TRBJ1-2,CASSIEGSVSFFGYTF
TRBV4-3,TRBJ2-3,CASSPGDVDRRTDTQYF
TRBV28,TRBJ2-2,CASSLFKGLAAGDLFF
TRBV7-6,TRBJ2-7,CASSSSGLAYEQYF
TRBV13,TRBJ2-7,CASSTRTGGFYEQYF
TRBV6-1,TRBJ2-7,CASRQGLPWSSYEQYF
TRBV27,TRBJ2-1,CASRSGGVGSYNEQFF